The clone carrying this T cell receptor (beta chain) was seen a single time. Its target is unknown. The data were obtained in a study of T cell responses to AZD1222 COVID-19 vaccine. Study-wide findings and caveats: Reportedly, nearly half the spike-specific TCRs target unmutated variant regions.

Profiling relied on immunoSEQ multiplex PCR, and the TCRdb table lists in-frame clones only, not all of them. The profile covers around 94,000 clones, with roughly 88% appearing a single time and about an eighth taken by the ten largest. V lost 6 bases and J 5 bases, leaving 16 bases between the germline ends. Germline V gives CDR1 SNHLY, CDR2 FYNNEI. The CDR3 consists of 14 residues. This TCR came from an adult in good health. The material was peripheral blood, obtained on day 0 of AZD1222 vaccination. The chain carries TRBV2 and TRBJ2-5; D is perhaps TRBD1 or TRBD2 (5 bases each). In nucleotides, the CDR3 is TGTGCCAGCAGGTGGGATGTGGGGGTCGAGACCCAGTACTTC. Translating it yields CASRWDVGVETQYF.